The T cell receptor (beta chain) under discussion was sequenced for a study of blood T cells in healthy people across ages. Study findings and constraints: Age advanced and TCR beta diversity per million T cells fell, roughly linearly.

Peripheral blood from each donor was collected in a volume of 9.5 to 10 milliliters. Germline CDR1 is MNHEY and CDR2 is SVGEGT. The CDR3 sequence is 15 residues long. V gave up 5 bases and J gave up 6 bases, with 17 bases separating them. Using a J-beta primer mix together with a sample-barcoded 5' primer, a second PCR was run for about 6 to 12 cycles. Every cDNA molecule bore a tag from a template-switch adaptor containing 12 random nucleotides. CDR3-containing paired-end reads numbering at least 2.5 million came from each sample. TCRdb reprocessed the 5' RACE reads via MiXCR and lists one record per CDR3 protein. Of around 990,000 distinct CDR3 sequences listed, 35% to 40% are singletons. This clonotype was counted once. The antigen is undetermined.

The rearrangement uses TRBV6-2 or TRBV6-3 and TRBJ2-1; either TRBD1 or TRBD2 may fit D (5 bases each). Input material: blood. The clonotype comes from a man aged 18 to 29 in good health. Written as DNA, the CDR3 is TGTGCCAGCAGTCTGGACACCCCCGGGGTCAATGAGCAGTTCTTC. Translated, it gives CASSLDTPGVNEQFF.